Following are 24 T cell receptor beta chains from one sample sequenced in a study of T-cell memory formation after mild COVID-19. TCRdb reprocessed the 5' RACE reads via MiXCR and lists one record per CDR3 protein. The table shows approximately 300,000 distinct CDR3 sequences, with 15% occurring only once. The sequencing input was PBMCs or a T cell subset sorted from them (not recorded which). Receptors were obtained from a young man who had mild COVID-19 (a few samples of this study predate the infection). Cell type and time point are not known.

As DNA, the CDR3 is TGTGCCAGCAGTGAAGGCGTGGGGTATACAGATACGCAGTATTTT. Protein sequence: CASSEGVGYTDTQYF. The rearrangement uses TRBV6-1 and TRBJ2-3; D call uncertain. The CDR3 totals 15 residues. The germline V gene encodes CDR1 MNHNS and CDR2 SASEGT. Trimming cost V 1 base and J 3 bases, with 11 bases left between them.

In its sample, this clonotype was seen many times. V is TRBV5-1 and J is TRBJ2-1, with D maybe TRBD1 (6 bases). Germline CDR1 is SGHRS and CDR2 is YFSETQ. Between the trimmed V and J ends, which lost 4 bases and 4 bases, there was a span of 12 bases. This CDR3 contains 14 residues. The CDR3 is CASSVSGVYNEQFF. The CDR3 DNA sequence: TGCGCCAGCAGCGTTTCAGGGGTTTACAATGAGCAGTTCTTC.

This clonotype was observed a handful of times. The chain carries TRBV5-1 and TRBJ1-6; D unclear. CDR3 size: 14 residues. In germline, CDR1 is SGHRS, CDR2 YFSETQ. Between the trimmed V and J ends, which lost 7 bases and 7 bases, there was a span of 15 bases. The chain's CDR3 is CASGDIGKNSPLHF. In DNA, the CDR3 is TGCGCCAGCGGCGACATCGGGAAAAATTCACCCCTCCACTTT.

This clonotype was recorded only once. V usage is TRBV10-3 and J usage is TRBJ2-7, with unresolved D. The CDR3 extends over 13 amino acids. Per the germline V gene, CDR1 is ENHRY and CDR2 is SYGVKD. The ends were cut back, 0 bases at V and 4 bases at J, with 7 bases in the middle. In DNA form, the CDR3 reads TGTGCCATCAGTGAGTCGGGTGGGTACGAGCAGTACTTC. Its translation: CAISESGGYEQYF.

This clonotype has just a few counts. The V gene is TRBV25-1, the J gene TRBJ1-2; the match to TRBD1 covers 7 bases. The CDR3 is made up of 12 amino acids. V lost 7 bases, J lost 8 bases, and 7 bases stayed unmatched. CDR1 and CDR2 (germline): MGHDK, SYGVNS. The CDR3 loop reads CASTPRGGGYTF. Written as DNA, the CDR3 is TGTGCCAGCACTCCCCGAGGGGGCGGCTACACCTTC.

This clonotype was detected only a few times. The chain employs TRBV10-3 and TRBJ1-1, with D possibly TRBD1 on 5 matching bases. The CDR3 extends over 13 amino acids. The germline V gene encodes CDR1 ENHRY and CDR2 SYGVKD. Deletions cut 11 bases from V and 0 bases from J, with 13 bases between. The CDR3 DNA is TGTGCCGTATCCAGGGATATGAACACTGAAGCTTTCTTT. Protein sequence: CAVSRDMNTEAFF.

This clonotype showed up just a few times. The chain combines TRBV4-1 with TRBJ2-7; 7 bases are shared with TRBD1. Per germline, CDR1 MGHRA and CDR2 YSYEKL. The CDR3 sequence is 16 residues long. Trimming at V came to 0 bases and at J to 0 bases, leaving 5 bases not matched to a gene. Here the CDR3 reads CASSQERGPSSYEQYF. The CDR3 DNA reads TGCGCCAGCAGCCAAGAGAGGGGGCCGAGCTCCTACGAGCAGTACTTC.

This clonotype was counted a few times. The genes are TRBV4-1 and TRBJ2-1; 10 nucleotides align to TRBD1. After removal of 1 base from V and 5 bases from J, the junction contained 8 bases not matched to a gene. This CDR3 is built from 17 residues. Germline-derived CDR1 and CDR2 are MGHRA and YSYEKL. The CDR3 spells CASSQGFRDRGHNEQFF. Here the CDR3 DNA reads TGCGCCAGCAGCCAAGGGTTCCGGGACAGGGGTCACAATGAGCAGTTCTTC.

This clonotype was counted a few times. The V and J genes are TRBV12-3 or TRBV12-4 and TRBJ1-6; D is undetermined. The CDR3 spans 13 residues. V was cut by 5 bases and J by 9 bases, with 11 bases left in between. The CDR3 sequence: CASSGRVASPLHF. CDR3 DNA: TGTGCCAGCAGTGGGCGGGTGGCTTCACCCCTCCACTTT.

This clonotype was detected ten times or more. V and J are TRBV28 and TRBJ2-7, with TRBD2 identical over 8 bases. V lost 8 bases and J lost 7; bases outside the gene matches: 4. This CDR3 contains 11 residues. The germline V gene has CDR1 MDHEN and CDR2 SYDVKM. As DNA, the CDR3 is TGTGCCAGCGGTGGCGGGGGGGAGCAGTACGTC. Its translation: CASGGGGEQYV.

V gene TRBV5-4 combines with J gene TRBJ1-6; 9 nucleotides align to TRBD1. CDR3 size: 12 residues. The V gene end was trimmed by 7 bases and the J gene end by 9 bases; junction bases not matched to a gene: 2. Germline CDR1 is SGHNT and CDR2 is YYREEE (reference sequence). CDR3 in DNA: TGTGCCAGCGGGACAGGGACTTCACCCCTCCACTTT. This sequence encodes CASGTGTSPLHF.

This sequence joins TRBV5-1 and TRBJ2-1, with TRBD2 as a possible D gene (5 bases). The CDR3 covers 14 residues. The germline V and J ends were trimmed by 3 bases and 4 bases, with 11 bases remaining between them. Germline-derived CDR1 and CDR2 are SGHRS and YFSETQ. CDR3 nucleotide sequence: TGCGCCAGCAGCTCCGGGATCCAATACAATGAGCAGTTCTTC. Protein: CASSSGIQYNEQFF.

CDR3 sequence reads: CASSYSSSYEQYV. The DNA for the CDR3 is TGTGCCAGCAGTTACTCGAGCTCCTACGAGCAGTACGTC. This chain joins TRBV6-2 or TRBV6-3 and TRBJ2-7; D is unresolved. Germline loops: CDR1 MNHEY, CDR2 SVGEGT. The V end lost 0 bases, the J end lost 0 bases, and 3 bases lay between the germline ends. This CDR3 has 13 residues.

This clonotype has more than one count but fewer than ten. This chain connects TRBV27 to TRBJ2-1; 7 bases agree with TRBD2. CDR1 and CDR2 (germline): MNHEY, SMNVEV (reference sequence). The CDR3 loop spans 16 amino acids. V shed 1 base and J 2 bases; nucleotides not matched to a gene: 5. CDR3 amino acids: CASSLFEAGTYNEQFF. CDR3 nucleotide sequence: TGTGCCAGCAGTTTATTTGAAGCGGGGACCTACAATGAGCAGTTCTTC.

The chain has TRBV29-1 and TRBJ1-4, with unresolved D. The V gene's germline CDR1 is SQVTM and CDR2 ANQGSEA. The CDR3 contains 13 residues. V lost 4 bases and J lost 8, with 14 bases in between. The CDR3, as DNA: TGCAGCGTTGTCGGAGGGCAAGAAGAAAAACTGTTTTTT. Residues: CSVVGGQEEKLFF.

This clonotype appeared a few times. The chain is built from TRBV7-9 and TRBJ2-3; D unclear. This CDR3 is built from 15 residues. The germline V gene encodes CDR1 SEHNR and CDR2 FQNEAQ (reference sequence). V lost 0 bases, J lost 5 bases, and 12 bases lay in between. The CDR3, as DNA: TGTGCCAGCAGCTTAGCGAGCGCTTTTGGAGATACGCAGTATTTT. The encoded protein is CASSLASAFGDTQYF.

This chain connects TRBV4-1 to TRBJ2-7; 7 bases line up with TRBD1. The CDR3 consists of 15 residues. Unmatched junction bases numbered 6, after V lost 0 bases and J lost 4 bases. Germline V CDR1 and CDR2: MGHRA, YSYEKL. CDR3 in amino acids: CASSQDPGGQYEQYF. The CDR3 DNA follows: TGCGCCAGCAGCCAAGACCCAGGGGGTCAATACGAGCAGTACTTC.

J is TRBJ1-5 and V is TRBV7-2; D remains ambiguous. The CDR3 is 15 amino acids. Trimming took off 1 base at V and 0 bases at J, with 7 bases between the two ends. Germline V gene data show CDR1 as SGHTA and CDR2 as FQGNSA. The CDR3 here is CASSLVLGSNQPQHF. The CDR3 region has the DNA TGTGCCAGCAGCTTAGTCCTGGGTAGCAATCAGCCCCAGCATTTT.

The CDR3 region has the DNA TGCGCCAGCAGCCAAGATGAGACAGGGGGCGCGCTGAATTCACCCCTCCACTTT. It specifies CASSQDETGGALNSPLHF. The chain combines TRBV4-1 with TRBJ1-6; TRBD1 matches at 10 bases. Per germline, CDR1 MGHRA and CDR2 YSYEKL. V trimming: 0 bases; J trimming: 7 bases; junction bases outside the gene matches: 9. The CDR3 runs to 18 residues.

CDR3 nucleotides: TGTGCCAGTAGTATGTGGAACACTGAAGCTTTCTTT. Translated: CASSMWNTEAFF. The rearrangement uses TRBV19 and TRBJ1-1; D unresolved. Germline V gives CDR1 LNHDA, CDR2 SQIVND (reference sequence). V was cut by 3 bases and J by 1 base, with 3 bases left in between. The CDR3 has 12 amino acids.

This chain uses TRBV9 with TRBJ2-5, with a possible D match to TRBD2 (6 bases). V lost 0 bases and J 2 bases, leaving 14 bases between the germline ends. The CDR3 is 16 amino acids. From germline, CDR1 is SGDLS and CDR2 YYNGEE. CDR3 region: CASSVDWRGPQETQYF. CDR3 in DNA: TGTGCCAGCAGCGTAGACTGGAGGGGTCCACAAGAGACCCAGTACTTC.

The chain recombines TRBV7-9 with TRBJ2-3; 9 bases fit TRBD2. V was clipped by 5 bases and J by 5 bases; unmatched bases: 11. Germline loops: CDR1 SEHNR, CDR2 FQNEAQ (reference sequence). There are 16 residues in the CDR3. The CDR3 DNA follows: TGTGCCAGCAGCCCTAGGGGGCGGGGGGGACAAGATACGCAGTATTTT. This sequence encodes CASSPRGRGGQDTQYF. Together with reference TRBV7-9 and TRBJ2-3, the CDR3 gives the full variable domain: DTGVSQNPRHKITKRGQNVTFRCDPISEHNRLYWYRQTLGQGPEFLTYFQNEAQLEKSRLLSDRFSAERPKGSFSTLEIQRTEQGDSAMYLCASSPRGRGGQDTQYFGPGTRLTVL.

The gene calls are TRBV7-9 and TRBJ1-1, with a tentative D call TRBD1 (5 bases). Deletions cut 2 bases from V and 4 bases from J, with 14 bases between. The CDR3 runs to 15 residues. The germline V gene encodes CDR1 SEHNR and CDR2 FQNEAQ (reference sequence). The chain's CDR3 is CASSLQGSMGTEAFF. The DNA of the CDR3 is TGTGCCAGCAGCTTACAGGGCAGTATGGGCACTGAAGCTTTCTTT.

This clonotype has a single count. This rearrangement joins TRBV7-2 to TRBJ1-1; TRBD1 matches 8 bases. CDR1 SGHTA and CDR2 FQGNSA come from the germline V gene. The length of the CDR3 is 15 residues. The junction had 3 bases not matched to a gene; V was cut back by 1 base and J by 2 bases. The CDR3 DNA reads as TGTGCCAGCAGCTTAGGTGGGACAGGAAACACTGAAGCTTTCTTT. It specifies CASSLGGTGNTEAFF.